This TCR beta chain stems from a study of shared clonotypes between healthy human individuals. General study results and limits: Sequencing depth was expected to influence donor clonotype sharing. Non-shared clonotypes had lower generation probabilities than those shared by all four donors.

Comments on this clone: The target antigen is unknown.

Generated by immunoSEQ multiplex PCR, the TCRdb table keeps only in-frame clones and is missing some. The top ten clones hold around 0.1% of a sample with hundreds of thousands of clones, about 96% of them seen once. Naive CD8 isolation took CD45RO-negative cells positively selected for CCR7 and excluded terminally differentiated effector memory CD45RA+ cells. The V and J ends lost 5 bases and 2 bases, in that order; junction bases with no gene match: 9. Per germline, CDR1 MNHNY and CDR2 SVGAGI (reference sequence). This CDR3 has 16 residues. The sample comprised naive CD8+ T cells sorted from blood. This chain uses TRBV6-6 with TRBJ1-5; 7 bases are a match to TRBD1. The source is a woman under 40 in good health. CDR3 in DNA: TGTGCCAGCAGTACCTGGACAGGTGAGGGCAATCAGCCCCAGCATTTT. Protein product: CASSTWTGEGNQPQHF.